A selection of T cell receptor beta chains follows, all from one sample in a study of patients and donors after allogeneic stem cell transplantation. TCRdb processed the RT-PCR reads anew with MiXCR; each CDR3 protein has one entry. The repertoire holds about 230,000 distinct CDR3 sequences, with 11% to 15% as singletons. Sequences were obtained from blood, either unsorted or a sorted T cell fraction (not recorded which). The receptors shown here come from a human donor who was either an allogeneic HSCT recipient or a stem cell or donor lymphocyte infusion donor (not recorded which). It is not recorded whose cells these are; they may come from a transplant donor. Each CDR3 is given with its conserved first and last residue. A D gene is named only where the DNA matches it firmly. Only part of the rows carry a size: once, few, many, or a class if the clone is expanded.

size,J,D,V,DNA,CDR3
few,TRBJ1-5,.,TRBV5-5,TGTGCCAGCAGCTCCCGACCGCCGAACGGCAATCAGCCCCAGCATTTT,CASSSRPPNGNQPQHF
.,TRBJ1-5,TRBD1,TRBV20-1,TGCAGTGCCACTGGGACAGGGTCGAGCAATCAGCCCCAGCATTTT,CSATGTGSSNQPQHF
.,TRBJ1-1,TRBD1,TRBV6-6,TGTGCCAGCAGAGGACAGGGGCAAGCTTTCTTT,CASRGQGQAFF
.,TRBJ1-2,TRBD1,TRBV30,TGTGCCCGCAAGGACAGGGTTGCTAACTATGGCTACACCTTC,CARKDRVANYGYTF
.,TRBJ2-7,.,TRBV6-1,TGTGCCAGCAGTGTGGAGGGGAGCTACGAGCAGTACTTC,CASSVEGSYEQYF
few,TRBJ2-1,.,TRBV5-1,TGCGCCAGCAGCATCGGCAATGAGCAGTTCTTC,CASSIGNEQFF
.,TRBJ1-5,TRBD1,TRBV20-1,TGCAGTGCCGATACAGGGGTCCTCAATCAGCCCCAGCATTTT,CSADTGVLNQPQHF
few,TRBJ1-2,.,TRBV4-1,TGCGCCAGCAGCCAAGTAACCCTACAGGGAACTAACTATGGCTACACCTTC,CASSQVTLQGTNYGYTF
few,TRBJ1-2,TRBD1,TRBV18,TGTGCCAGCTCACTGCGGACAGGCATTGTATATGGCTACACCTTC,CASSLRTGIVYGYTF
.,TRBJ1-4,TRBD1,TRBV20-1,TGCAGTGCGCCAGAGACGGGACAGGGGGAAAAACTGTTTTTT,CSAPETGQGEKLFF
.,TRBJ2-5,.,TRBV3-1,TGTGCCAGCAGCCTGATCGGGGCCGGGAGTAGGGAGACCCAGTACTTC,CASSLIGAGSRETQYF
few,TRBJ1-5,.,TRBV20-1,TGCAGTGCTCATACAGGAGACAACCAGCATTTT,CSAHTGDNQHF
few,TRBJ1-4,TRBD1,TRBV11-2,TGTGCCAGCAGCTTAGGGCAGGGGGCCGATGAAAAACTGTTTTTT,CASSLGQGADEKLFF
many,TRBJ2-1,.,TRBV15,TGTGCCACCAGCAGACCCCGGAGTAGCGGAAGAAGCTCCTACAATGAGCAGTTCTTC,CATSRPRSSGRSSYNEQFF
few,TRBJ1-5,.,TRBV10-3,TGTGCCGTCCGACCCTCCTCGTCCCAGCCCCAGCATTTT,CAVRPSSSQPQHF
.,TRBJ2-1,.,TRBV5-4,TGTGCCAGCAGCCAAACGGGCCCCTACAATGAGCAGTTCTTC,CASSQTGPYNEQFF
few,TRBJ2-3,TRBD2,TRBV5-6,TGTGCCAGCAGTAAGCGGGGGGAGGCAGATACGCAGTATTTT,CASSKRGEADTQYF
.,TRBJ2-7,TRBD2,TRBV6-1,TGTGCCAGCGTTGGGTCACGGACTAGTTCCACCTACGAGCAGTACTTC,CASVGSRTSSTYEQYF
few,TRBJ2-2,TRBD2,TRBV5-1,TGCGCCAGCAGCCCAAGACTAGCACCCACCGGGGAGCTGTTTTTT,CASSPRLAPTGELFF
many,TRBJ1-1,.,TRBV3-1,TGTGCCAGCAGTTCGACGGATATGAACACTGAAGCTTTCTTT,CASSSTDMNTEAFF
few,TRBJ1-5,.,TRBV7-8,TGTGCCAGCAGCTTTGGTTCCTCCGCAAGCAATCAGCCCCAGCATTTT,CASSFGSSASNQPQHF
.,TRBJ2-7,TRBD2,TRBV10-3,TGTGCCATCAGCCTTGGACTAGCCTACGAGCAGTACTTC,CAISLGLAYEQYF
few,TRBJ1-2,.,TRBV7-8,TGTGCCAGCAGCTTATCACTAAACTATGGCTACACCTTC,CASSLSLNYGYTF
.,TRBJ2-1,.,TRBV7-9,TGTGCCAGCAGCTTAGTCATGCAGAGTAACAATGAGCAGTTCTTC,CASSLVMQSNNEQFF
many,TRBJ1-4,.,TRBV4-3,TGCGCCAGCAGCCAAAGGGGGAAGGGTGAAAAACTGTTTTTT,CASSQRGKGEKLFF
many,TRBJ2-4,.,TRBV20-1,TGCAGTGCTATGTGGGAGGGGGCCCAAAACATTCAGTACTTC,CSAMWEGAQNIQYF
.,TRBJ1-1,.,TRBV30,TGTGCCTGGAGTGGAACAAGGAGCCCATTCTTT,CAWSGTRSPFF
few,TRBJ2-3,TRBD2,TRBV20-1,TGCAGTGCTAGAGAACCGACTAGCGGGAGGGGAGATACGCAGTATTTT,CSAREPTSGRGDTQYF
many,TRBJ2-4,.,TRBV5-1,TGCGCCAGCAGCCCCACGGCCGGACACCAGGGCAAAAACATTCAGTACTTC,CASSPTAGHQGKNIQYF
.,TRBJ2-4,.,TRBV6-1,TGTGCCAGCACCATTATACAGGATACAAACATTCAGTACTTC,CASTIIQDTNIQYF
many,TRBJ2-5,.,TRBV27,TGTGCCAGCTGCTGGGACCCCAGGACCCAGTACTTC,CASCWDPRTQYF
few,TRBJ1-5,.,TRBV19,TGTGCCAGTAGCGTTGGGGACAATCAGCCCCAGCATTTT,CASSVGDNQPQHF
.,TRBJ1-1,.,TRBV5-1,TGCGCCAGCAGACCTCCCGGGACGGCGAACACTGAAGCTTTCTTT,CASRPPGTANTEAFF
few,TRBJ1-5,TRBD1,TRBV29-1,TGCAGCGTTGTAACAGGGGTGGGTCAGCCCCAGCATTTT,CSVVTGVGQPQHF
few,TRBJ2-1,TRBD2,TRBV6-1,TGTGCCAGCCGAGGGACTAAGGGCGCCAATGAGCAGTTCTTC,CASRGTKGANEQFF
many,TRBJ2-1,TRBD2,TRBV11-3,TGTGCCAGCGCCGGGGGGGCCATCGGACGCAATGAGCAGTTCTTC,CASAGGAIGRNEQFF
few,TRBJ2-4,.,TRBV28,TGTGCCAGCAGTCGCCAGGACACTGGGGGCATTCAGTACTTC,CASSRQDTGGIQYF
.,TRBJ1-1,TRBD1,TRBV12-3/TRBV12-4,TGTGCCAGCAGTCAAGACAGGGCGAACACTGAAGCTTTCTTT,CASSQDRANTEAFF
few,TRBJ1-1,TRBD1,TRBV6-5,TGTGCCAGCAGTTTTCTCCTTGCGACAGGGGGAAACACTGAAGCTTTCTTT,CASSFLLATGGNTEAFF
many,TRBJ2-1,TRBD1,TRBV15,TGTGCCACCAGCAGGGGGGGGGGACAGGGGGCCCATGAGCAGTTCTTC,CATSRGGGQGAHEQFF
few,TRBJ1-3,.,TRBV7-6,TGTGCCAGCAGCTTAGCCCGGGTGAGGCACTCTGGAAACACCATATATTTT,CASSLARVRHSGNTIYF
.,TRBJ2-1,.,TRBV12-3/TRBV12-4,TGTGCCAGCACCCTTCGGGGGGCGGGCGGTGATGAGCAGTTCTTC,CASTLRGAGGDEQFF
few,TRBJ1-5,.,TRBV29-1,TGCAGCGTTGAAGTCCCAGGATATAGCAATCAGCCCCAGCATTTT,CSVEVPGYSNQPQHF
few,TRBJ2-3,.,TRBV29-1,TGCAGCGTTGAGGGCACAGATACGCAGTATTTT,CSVEGTDTQYF
few,TRBJ2-6,TRBD1,TRBV6-1,TGTGCCAGCGGGCTGGGACAGGGGATCGCTGGGGCCAACGTCCTGACTTTC,CASGLGQGIAGANVLTF
few,TRBJ1-2,.,TRBV7-2,TGTGCCAGCAGCCCGTCAGGAGGCAGGCCGGGTGGCTACACCTTC,CASSPSGGRPGGYTF
many,TRBJ2-1,.,TRBV19,TGTGCCAGTAGTCCCCAGGGGAGGCTAGCGAGGAATGAGCAGTTCTTC,CASSPQGRLARNEQFF
many,TRBJ2-1,.,TRBV24-1,TGTGCCACCAGTGATTCAAGGACAGCATACAATGAGCAGTTCTTC,CATSDSRTAYNEQFF
.,TRBJ1-2,.,TRBV18,TGTGCCAGCTCACCCGAGGCGTATTATGGCTACACCTTC,CASSPEAYYGYTF
many,TRBJ1-5,.,TRBV6-1,TGTGCCAGCAGTGAAATAACGCCGGGTTTTGAGGATAGCAATCAGCCCCAGCATTTT,CASSEITPGFEDSNQPQHF
many,TRBJ2-2,TRBD2,TRBV4-2,TGTGCCAGCAGAGGACTAGCGGGGGTCACCGGGGAGCTGTTTTTT,CASRGLAGVTGELFF
many,TRBJ2-5,.,TRBV5-4,TGTGCCAGCAGCCAAAAGACAGGACCCCAAGAGACCCAGTACTTC,CASSQKTGPQETQYF
many,TRBJ2-3,TRBD2,TRBV15,TGTGCCACCAGCATACTAGCGGGGAGCACAGATACGCAGTATTTT,CATSILAGSTDTQYF